What follows are 14 T cell receptor beta chains derived from one specimen sequenced in a study of cytomegalovirus exposure and HLA in healthy donors. PCR involved 60 Vbeta and 13 Jbeta primers. Repertoires were generated with immunoSEQ multiplex PCR, while TCRdb's copy carries only in-frame clones and drops some. The sample holds over 40,000 clones, around 90% seen once. Sequenced material: PBMCs. These receptors were collected from a woman between 35 and 50 years old in good health and CMV-seropositive.

The CDR3 protein is CASSPTGPPNEQYF. The DNA for the CDR3 is TGTGCCAGCAGCCCGACAGGGCCTCCGAACGAGCAGTACTTC. This sequence joins TRBV28 and TRBJ2-7, with 7 bases aligning to TRBD1. Germline assignment: CDR1 MDHEN and CDR2 SYDVKM. This CDR3 spans 14 amino acids. V was pared by 6 bases and J by 5 bases, with 10 bases of the junction left unmatched.

The chain couples TRBV15 to TRBJ2-4; TRBD1 aligns across 10 bases. Per germline, CDR1 LNHNV and CDR2 YYDKDF (reference sequence). The V and J ends lost 4 bases and 7 bases, in that order; junction bases with no gene match: 16. The CDR3 extends over 18 amino acids. The CDR3 bases are TGTGCCACCAGCATTAGGAGAGACAGGGGGCTCTTCGGGAACATTCAGTACTTC. This sequence encodes CATSIRRDRGLFGNIQYF.

The J gene is TRBJ1-1, the V gene TRBV10-3; tentative D call: TRBD1 (6 bases). V was trimmed by 5 bases and J by 5 bases, leaving 9 bases between them. The V gene's germline CDR1 is ENHRY and CDR2 SYGVKD. This CDR3 comprises 12 residues. CDR3 in DNA: TGTGCCATCAGTTGGCAGGGGACTGAAGCTTTCTTT. Translated: CAISWQGTEAFF.

The chain recombines TRBV5-4 with TRBJ2-1; 7 bases line up with TRBD1. Germline V CDR1 and CDR2: SGHNT, YYREEE (reference sequence). There are 17 residues in the CDR3. The J segment lost 3 bases and the V segment lost 3 bases, leaving 12 bases of the junction unmatched. DNA for the CDR3: TGTGCCAGCAGCTCACTTACCAGGGGGTATATCTACAATGAGCAGTTCTTC. Its translation is CASSSLTRGYIYNEQFF.

This clone turned up a few times. The chain uses TRBV4-2 and TRBJ1-2, with D possibly matching TRBD1 (6 bases). Trimming removed 1 base at V and 1 base at J, with 13 bases between. There are 16 residues in the CDR3. The germline CDR1 and CDR2 sequences are LGHNA and YNFKEQ. The CDR3 DNA is TGTGCCAGCAGCCAAGTGTATGGACAGAATAACTATGGCTACACCTTC. Amino acids: CASSQVYGQNNYGYTF.

This chain links TRBV28 with TRBJ1-1; D gene uncertain. Looked up from germline, CDR1 is MDHEN and CDR2 is SYDVKM. CDR3 length equals 12 residues. Between the trimmed V and J ends, which lost 1 base and 8 bases, there was a span of 8 bases. The CDR3: CASSLLRREAFF. The CDR3 nucleotides read TGTGCCAGCAGTTTATTGAGGAGGGAAGCTTTCTTT.

The rearrangement joins TRBV18 to TRBJ2-1, with 13 bases lining up with TRBD2. With 6 bases clipped from V and 9 bases from J, the junction kept 5 bases outside the gene matches. Germline V gene data show CDR1 as KGHSH and CDR2 as LQKENI. The CDR3 loop spans 14 amino acids. The CDR3 sequence is CASSRTSGSPEQFF. DNA of the CDR3: TGTGCCAGCTCTCGGACTAGCGGGAGTCCTGAGCAGTTCTTC.

The gene calls are TRBV5-4 and TRBJ2-2, with D possibly being TRBD1 (6 bases). Germline loops: CDR1 SGHNT, CDR2 YYREEE (reference sequence). This CDR3 has 14 residues. Deletions cut 1 base from V and 5 bases from J, with 9 bases between. CDR3 coding DNA: TGTGCCAGCAGCTTGTCAGGGGTAACCGGGGAGCTGTTTTTT. This sequence encodes CASSLSGVTGELFF.

The rearrangement joins TRBV5-1 to TRBJ2-3; 9 bases agree with TRBD2. V dropped 4 bases and J dropped 5; count of bases not matched to a gene: 5. This CDR3 is built from 14 residues. Germline V lookup: CDR1 SGHRS, CDR2 YFSETQ. CDR3 amino acids: CASSDGTSQDTQYF. CDR3 DNA sequence: TGCGCCAGCAGCGATGGGACTAGCCAAGATACGCAGTATTTT.

The chain recombines TRBV21-1 with TRBJ1-6; the D call in the table, TRBD1, was not verified against the DNA. TRBV21-1 is a recognized pseudogene. The CDR3 length is 14 residues. In nucleotides, the CDR3 is TGTGCCAGCAGCAAAGACAGGGGGAATTCACCCCTCCACTTT. This codes for CASSKDRGNSPLHF.

This chain connects TRBV5-1 to TRBJ2-3; 9 nucleotides agree with TRBD2. The CDR3 runs to 17 residues. The J segment lost 0 bases and the V segment lost 0 bases, leaving 5 bases of the junction unmatched. Germline-derived CDR1 and CDR2 are SGHRS and YFSETQ. The CDR3 sequence: CASSLAFSGGSTDTQYF. In DNA form, the CDR3 reads TGCGCCAGCAGCTTGGCCTTTAGCGGGGGAAGCACAGATACGCAGTATTTT. The full variable domain, in which reference TRBV5-1 and TRBJ2-3 provide the parts outside the CDR3, is KAGVTQTPRYLIKTRGQQVTLSCSPISGHRSVSWYQQTPGQGLQFLFEYFSETQRNKGNFPGRFSGRQFSNSRSEMNVSTLELGDSALYLCASSLAFSGGSTDTQYFGPGTRLTVL.

DNA for the CDR3: TGTGCCGGAAGCCCTGACATAGGTTCACCCCTCCACTTT. Protein sequence: CAGSPDIGSPLHF. The gene calls are TRBV7-9 and TRBJ1-6; D unclear. In germline, CDR1 is SEHNR, CDR2 FQNEAQ (reference sequence). Trimming took off 11 bases at V and 9 bases at J, with 17 bases between the two ends. The CDR3 loop spans 13 amino acids.

This chain links TRBV19 with TRBJ1-2; 8 nucleotides align to TRBD1. Trimming removed 8 bases from V and 7 bases from J; junction bases left unmatched: 12. CDR3 size: 14 residues. Looked up from germline, CDR1 is LNHDA and CDR2 is SQIVND (reference sequence). CDR3 sequence (DNA): TGTGCCAGTGGAATCCAGGGGGCGAAGCGTGGCTACACCTTC. It codes for CASGIQGAKRGYTF.

This clone is a singleton in its sample. The chain recombines TRBV7-2 with TRBJ1-4; TRBD1 might be the D (6 bases). CDR1 SGHTA and CDR2 FQGNSA come from the germline V gene. V dropped 5 bases and J dropped 3 bases, with 13 bases sitting between them. The CDR3 runs 15 residues. CDR3 nucleotides: TGTGCCAGCAGCAGGGGGTACGGCGCTAATGAAAAACTGTTTTTT. This sequence encodes CASSRGYGANEKLFF.